The 30 T cell receptor beta chains presented below share a single source sample, sequenced in a study of CD8 T cells in Susac syndrome. Reverse transcription of roughly 0.45 to 1 ug RNA was performed with random hexamers. Via MiXCR, TCRdb re-called the immunoSEQ multiplex PCR reads, giving one row per CDR3 protein. The top ten clones hold around 0.15% of a sample with 200,000 to 250,000 distinct CDR3 sequences, around 93% of them seen once. Input material: CD4+ T cells from PBMCs. The receptors shown here come from a human donor with Susac syndrome.

This sequence joins TRBV20-1 and TRBJ2-5; the match to TRBD2 covers 8 bases. CDR3 length equals 14 residues. With 3 bases clipped from V and 3 bases from J, the junction kept 6 bases outside the gene matches. Germline assignment: CDR1 DFQATT and CDR2 SNEGSKA (reference sequence). The CDR3 nucleotides read TGCAGTGCTAGTCGGCGGGGGGCGGAAGAGACCCAGTACTTC. This sequence encodes CSASRRGAEETQYF.

V is TRBV5-6 and J is TRBJ2-5; D is unclear. The CDR3 runs 15 residues. V lost 0 bases and J 2 bases, leaving 11 bases between the germline ends. Germline V gene data show CDR1 as SGHDT and CDR2 as YYEEEE. The CDR3 here is CASSLVSRRQETQYF. The CDR3 coding sequence is TGTGCCAGCAGCTTGGTCTCACGCCGTCAAGAGACCCAGTACTTC.

This chain connects TRBV12-3 or TRBV12-4 to TRBJ1-1, with unresolved D. Deletions cut 3 bases from V and 4 bases from J, with 6 bases between. This CDR3 is built from 12 residues. This CDR3 reads CASSFDGTEAFF. CDR3 DNA: TGTGCCAGCAGTTTCGACGGCACTGAAGCTTTCTTT.

The gene calls are TRBV20-1 and TRBJ2-5, with TRBD2 identical over 8 bases. The germline V gene encodes CDR1 DFQATT and CDR2 SNEGSKA (reference sequence). The CDR3 has 15 amino acids. V was clipped by 3 bases and J by 0 bases; unmatched bases: 6. Written as DNA, the CDR3 is TGCAGTGCTAGTGGCGGGGGGTGGTACCAAGAGACCCAGTACTTC. It specifies CSASGGGWYQETQYF.

V is TRBV29-1 and J is TRBJ1-1; TRBD1 might be the D (5 bases). Germline-derived CDR1 and CDR2 are SQVTM and ANQGSEA. The CDR3 totals 15 residues. With 0 bases removed from V and 0 bases from J, the gap between germline ends came to 11 bases. CDR3 sequence: CSVEDGAGMNTEAFF. The CDR3 nucleotides read TGCAGCGTTGAAGATGGGGCAGGGATGAACACTGAAGCTTTCTTT.

The chain is built from TRBV27 and TRBJ2-6, with 7 nucleotides matching TRBD1. The ends lost 4 bases at V and 2 bases at J; junction bases unmatched: 11. This CDR3 is built from 18 residues. The V gene's germline CDR1 is MNHEY and CDR2 SMNVEV (reference sequence). The CDR3 spells CASSSKPHRGAGANVLTF. As DNA, the CDR3 is TGTGCCAGCAGTTCGAAACCTCACAGGGGAGCTGGGGCCAACGTCCTGACTTTC.

This chain uses TRBV4-3 with TRBJ1-1; 9 positions agree with TRBD1. Germline V gene sequence: CDR1 LGHNA, CDR2 YSLEER. CDR3 length: 20 residues. V dropped 2 bases and J dropped 4; count of bases not matched to a gene: 20. As DNA, the CDR3 is TGCGCCAGCAGCCAAAGATTACCCCCGGGACAGGGAGGGCGTGGCACTGAAGCTTTCTTT. Its protein product is CASSQRLPPGQGGRGTEAFF.

The gene calls are TRBV5-1 and TRBJ1-1, with D unclear. The CDR3 loop spans 15 amino acids. The V gene lost 0 bases and the J gene lost 4 bases, with 13 bases spanning the gap. Germline lookup yields CDR1 SGHRS and CDR2 YFSETQ. CDR3 DNA: TGCGCCAGCAGCTTGGGTCTGGGAGGTATCACTGAAGCTTTCTTT. This encodes CASSLGLGGITEAFF.

The chain combines TRBV5-4 with TRBJ2-7; no clear D gene. The CDR3 extends over 12 amino acids. Germline CDR1 SGHNT, CDR2 YYREEE (reference sequence). Trimming left V 0 bases short and J 4 bases short, with 5 bases between. CDR3 DNA: TGTGCCAGCAGCTTGGATGGGTACGAGCAGTACTTC. It is translated as CASSLDGYEQYF. The full variable domain, with the rest looked up from reference TRBV5-4 and TRBJ2-7, is ETGVTQSPTHLIKTRGQQVTLRCSSQSGHNTVSWYQQALGQGPQFIFQYYREEENGRGNFPPRFSGLQFPNYSSELNVNALELDDSALYLCASSLDGYEQYFGPGTRLTVT.

This clonotype has a single count. The genes are TRBV7-9 and TRBJ2-5; unclear D gene. The V gene's germline CDR1 is SEHNR and CDR2 FQNEAQ (reference sequence). The CDR3 contains 12 residues. Trimming took 6 bases from V and 3 from J, leaving 8 bases between them. For the CDR3, the DNA is TGTGCCAGCAGTCTCGCCAAAGAGACCCAGTACTTC. Protein product: CASSLAKETQYF.

The chain uses TRBV19 and TRBJ1-2, with D possibly being TRBD1 (5 bases). Germline CDR1 LNHDA, CDR2 SQIVND (reference sequence). The ends were cut back, 3 bases at V and 5 bases at J, with 16 bases in the middle. The CDR3 has 15 residues. CDR3 sequence (DNA): TGTGCCAGTAGTATCCGCGACAGCCAAGCGTATGGCTACACCTTC. Translating it yields CASSIRDSQAYGYTF.

V gene TRBV29-1 combines with J gene TRBJ2-5; D gene ambiguous. V was shortened by 7 bases and J by 1 base, with 13 bases between the two germline ends. The CDR3 length is 13 residues. Germline V gene data show CDR1 as SQVTM and CDR2 as ANQGSEA. CDR3 nucleotide sequence: TGCAGCGCGGGTCCAAGTTTCCAAGAGACCCAGTACTTC. Residues: CSAGPSFQETQYF.

The genes are TRBV20-1 and TRBJ2-1, with 9 bases aligning to TRBD2. This CDR3 region has 13 residues. Germline V gene sequence: CDR1 DFQATT, CDR2 SNEGSKA (reference sequence). The chain's CDR3 is CRVAGVLYNEQFF. The CDR3 DNA follows: TGCAGGGTAGCGGGGGTCTTATACAATGAGCAGTTCTTC.

The gene calls are TRBV12-3 or TRBV12-4 and TRBJ1-1; the match to TRBD1 covers 8 bases. With 6 bases clipped from V and 7 bases from J, the junction kept 10 bases outside the gene matches. The CDR3 consists of 14 residues. CDR3 in DNA: TGTGCCAGCAGGGGGACAGGAATGGTTAATGAAGCTTTCTTT. Amino acid sequence: CASRGTGMVNEAFF.

The sample holds one count of this clonotype. This chain uses TRBV6-2 or TRBV6-3 with TRBJ2-7; D is possibly TRBD2 (5 bases). Germline CDR1 MNHEY, CDR2 SVGEGT. With 4 bases removed from V and 5 bases from J, the gap between germline ends came to 12 bases. The CDR3 length is 13 residues. CDR3 sequence (DNA): TGTGCCAGCAGTTCCGATTCGCGGGACGAGCAGTACTTC. This encodes CASSSDSRDEQYF.

V and J are TRBV7-2 and TRBJ1-5, with a tentative D call TRBD1 (5 bases). V lost 6 bases and J 6 bases, leaving 18 bases between the germline ends. Germline values: CDR1 SGHTA, CDR2 FQGNSA. The CDR3 is 15 residues long. Written as DNA, the CDR3 is TGTGCCAGCAGTCCCTTAAGGGGAAGGGGTCAGCCCCAGCATTTT. The encoded protein is CASSPLRGRGQPQHF.

V usage is TRBV9 and J usage is TRBJ2-3; 7 nucleotides align to TRBD2. The CDR3 has 15 residues. Germline loops: CDR1 SGDLS, CDR2 YYNGEE. V was clipped by 5 bases and J by 2 bases; unmatched bases: 8. CDR3 protein: CASRTGAGPTDTQYF. The CDR3 nucleotides are TGTGCCAGCAGGACGGGAGCGGGACCCACAGATACGCAGTATTTT.

The chain uses TRBV5-6 and TRBJ1-3; D not certain. Trimming stripped 2 bases from V and 3 bases from J, with 12 bases between. The CDR3 is 15 amino acids. Germline assignment: CDR1 SGHDT and CDR2 YYEEEE. CDR3 amino acids: CASSFYKVDGNTIYF. The DNA of the CDR3 is TGTGCCAGCAGCTTTTACAAAGTCGATGGAAACACCATATATTTT.

This sequence joins TRBV15 and TRBJ2-7; D call uncertain. Germline V gives CDR1 LNHNV, CDR2 YYDKDF (reference sequence). Deletions cut 3 bases from V and 1 base from J, with 16 bases between. This CDR3 is 16 amino acids long. CDR3 protein: CATSRGLSFQSYEQYF. CDR3 nucleotide sequence: TGTGCCACCAGCAGGGGCCTCAGCTTCCAGTCCTACGAGCAGTACTTC.

V is TRBV3-1 and J is TRBJ2-1; 11 bases align to TRBD1. Trimming took 2 bases from V and 5 from J; bases not matched to a gene: 5. This CDR3 contains 16 residues. Germline V gene data show CDR1 as LGHDT and CDR2 as YNNKEL (reference sequence). CDR3 nucleotides: TGTGCCAGCAGCCAACTTGGGACAGGGGGTAACAATGAGCAGTTCTTC. This sequence encodes CASSQLGTGGNNEQFF.

This clonotype came up a few times. The chain links TRBV3-1 to TRBJ1-1, with no clear D. Trimming left V 4 bases short and J 11 bases short, with 17 bases between. CDR1 LGHDT and CDR2 YNNKEL come from the germline V gene (reference sequence). This CDR3 has 13 residues. Written as DNA, the CDR3 is TGTGCCAGCAGCCCTCGGACTCGAGATAAGGCTTTCTTT. Encoded protein: CASSPRTRDKAFF.

The chain joins TRBV3-1 to TRBJ2-7; TRBD1 matches 10 bases. The CDR3 sequence is 14 residues long. The germline gives CDR1 LGHDT, CDR2 YNNKEL (reference sequence). The trim removed 1 base at V and 6 bases at J, leaving 3 bases unmatched. The CDR3 DNA reads TGTGCCAGCAGCCAAGGACAGGGGGCAGGCGAGCAGTACTTC. This translates into CASSQGQGAGEQYF.

The chain has TRBV7-2 and TRBJ1-1; possibly TRBD1 for D (5 bases). This CDR3 spans 12 amino acids. The V end was cut by 3 bases, the J end by 8 bases, with 10 bases between. CDR1 is SGHTA, CDR2 FQGNSA, per germline. The CDR3 sequence is CASSFNRGEAFF. The CDR3 nucleotides read TGTGCCAGCAGCTTCAATCGGGGGGAAGCTTTCTTT.

This chain connects TRBV7-9 to TRBJ1-1; no firm D call. This CDR3 has 15 residues. V was pared by 4 bases and J by 2 bases, with 14 bases between. Germline CDR1 reads SEHNR; CDR2 reads FQNEAQ (reference sequence). CDR3 nucleotide sequence: TGTGCCAGCAGCTCCTGGGATCTTTTAAACACTGAAGCTTTCTTT. Residues: CASSSWDLLNTEAFF. Full variable domain (outside the CDR3, taken from reference TRBV7-9 and TRBJ1-1): DTGVSQNPRHKITKRGQNVTFRCDPISEHNRLYWYRQTLGQGPEFLTYFQNEAQLEKSRLLSDRFSAERPKGSFSTLEIQRTEQGDSAMYLCASSSWDLLNTEAFFGQGTRLTVV.

J is TRBJ2-3 and V is TRBV20-1; D could derive from TRBD1 or TRBD2 (6 bases each). The CDR3 contains 12 residues. Germline V gene lookup returns CDR1 DFQATT and CDR2 SNEGSKA (reference sequence). V lost 1 base to trimming and J lost 11 bases, with 13 bases between them. CDR3 sequence (DNA): TGCAGTGCTAGAGGGAGGGGGTGGAGGCAGTATTTT. Residues: CSARGRGWRQYF.

On this clonotype itself: An end of the junction does not agree with germline; a read error may underlie this. V usage is TRBV20-1 and J usage is TRBJ2-4; D is unresolved. Germline loops: CDR1 DFQATT, CDR2 SNEGSKA (reference sequence). The CDR3 is 13 residues long. The CDR3 coding sequence is TGCAGTGCTGGAGAAGGGTATCGGAACATTCAGTACTTC. Its translation is CSAGEGYRNIQYF.

V gene TRBV5-8 combines with J gene TRBJ1-1, with a possible D match to TRBD1 (6 bases). The ends were cut back, 0 bases at V and 6 bases at J, with 12 bases in the middle. Germline CDR1 is SGHTS and CDR2 is YDEGEE. This CDR3 has 14 amino acids. The CDR3 loop reads CASSLDRDEAEAFF. The DNA for the CDR3 is TGTGCCAGCAGCTTGGACAGGGACGAGGCTGAAGCTTTCTTT.

V usage is TRBV12-3 or TRBV12-4 and J usage is TRBJ1-1; D not certain. The V end was cut by 3 bases, the J end by 5 bases, with 10 bases between. The CDR3 has 13 amino acids. CDR3 region: CASSFSQVTEAFF. In DNA, the CDR3 is TGTGCCAGCAGTTTCTCGCAGGTTACTGAAGCTTTCTTT.

The chain carries TRBV12-3 or TRBV12-4 and TRBJ2-3; D is unresolved. Trimming took off 6 bases at V and 3 bases at J, with 4 bases between the two ends. This CDR3 has 11 residues. The CDR3 DNA reads as TGTGCCAGCAGGCGTACAGATACGCAGTATTTT. Translation: CASRRTDTQYF.

The J gene is TRBJ1-6, the V gene TRBV9, with D unclear. V lost 4 bases and J lost 11, with 25 bases in between. Looked up from germline, CDR1 is SGDLS and CDR2 is YYNGEE. The CDR3 extends over 17 amino acids. CDR3 DNA sequence: TGTGCCAGCAGCCCCCGAGCCTTAACCGACCCGAGAGCACCCCTCCACTTT. Protein sequence: CASSPRALTDPRAPLHF. The full variable domain, with the rest looked up from reference TRBV9 and TRBJ1-6, is DSGVTQTPKHLITATGQRVTLRCSPRSGDLSVYWYQQSLDQGLQFLIQYYNGEERAKGNILERFSAQQFPDLHSELNLSSLELGDSALYFCASSPRALTDPRAPLHFGNGTRLTVT.